These T cell receptor beta chains were read from a single sample in a study of long-term antiretroviral therapy in people with HIV. Data came from immunoSEQ multiplex PCR; TCRdb stores just in-frame clones and leaves some out. The repertoire holds 20,000 to 25,000 clones, with about four fifths as singletons. The input for sequencing was unsorted PBMCs, taken 0.5 years before starting antiretroviral therapy. The receptors shown here come from a man between 40 and 49 years old with HIV. CDR3s include the opening cysteine and the closing phenylalanine or tryptophan. The D gene is left open where the match is weak. Clone size appears in some rows only: once, few, many, or a class for an expanded clone.

D	J	V	size	DNA	CDR3
NA	TRBJ2-3	TRBV7-6	NA	TGTGCCAGCAGCTCGCGGGTCAGGGGAGGCCGTCCGGATACGCAGTATTTT	CASSSRVRGGRPDTQYF
NA	TRBJ1-1	TRBV5-1	NA	TGCGCCAGCAGCATTTCCTCCGGGACAAAAGAAGCTTTCTTT	CASSISSGTKEAFF
TRBD2	TRBJ2-3	TRBV7-6	NA	TGTGCCAGCAGCTCATGGACTAGCGGTGGAGATACGCAGTATTTT	CASSSWTSGGDTQYF
NA	TRBJ1-3	TRBV7-2	NA	TGTGCCAGCAGCACAACAGGGACTGGAAACACCATATATTTT	CASSTTGTGNTIYF
TRBD1	TRBJ1-2	TRBV28	NA	TGTGCCAGCAGCTTGGACAGGGCTAACTATGGCTACACCTTC	CASSLDRANYGYTF
NA	TRBJ1-4	TRBV19	once	TGTGCCAGTACCCTCCTGGCTGGCACTAATGAAAAACTGTTTTTT	CASTLLAGTNEKLFF
NA	TRBJ1-5	TRBV19	NA	TGTGCCAGTAGTTCCTACGGCGGGCCCCAGCATTTT	CASSSYGGPQHF
NA	TRBJ2-2	TRBV30	NA	TGTGCCTGGAGACAGTTGATGACCGGGGAGCTGTTTTTT	CAWRQLMTGELFF
NA	TRBJ2-7	TRBV28	NA	TGTGCCAGCACTGACCACAGGGCTTACGAGCAGTACTTC	CASTDHRAYEQYF
NA	TRBJ1-1	TRBV6-4	NA	TGTGCCAGCAGTGACGGCACTGAAGCTTTCTTT	CASSDGTEAFF
NA	TRBJ1-2	TRBV10-3	NA	TGTGCCATCAGTGCCTCGGGACAAATTAACTATGGCTACACCTTC	CAISASGQINYGYTF
NA	TRBJ1-1	TRBV10-3	NA	TGTGCCATCAGTGACACGGTAGTCACTGAAGCTTTCTTT	CAISDTVVTEAFF
TRBD1	TRBJ1-4	TRBV30	NA	TGTGCCTGGAGTCGGGACAGTCGCGGAAAACTGTTTTTT	CAWSRDSRGKLFF
NA	TRBJ1-5	TRBV9	NA	TGTGCCAGCAGCCCCGGGGTCGGTCAGCCCCAGCATTTT	CASSPGVGQPQHF
TRBD2	TRBJ2-1	TRBV7-8	few	TGTGCCAGCAGGCGAACTAGCGGGTCCTACAATGAGCAGTTCTTC	CASRRTSGSYNEQFF
NA	TRBJ1-4	TRBV7-8	NA	TGTGCCAGCAGCTTAGGGTGGGAGACTAATGAAAAACTGTTTTTT	CASSLGWETNEKLFF
NA	TRBJ1-1	TRBV5-1	NA	TGCGCCAGCAGCTTCGGCGGGATCGCAAACACTGAAGCTTTCTTT	CASSFGGIANTEAFF
TRBD2	TRBJ2-3	TRBV4-3	NA	TGCGCCAGCAGCCACAGCGGGGGGGCCGATGATACGCAGTATTTT	CASSHSGGADDTQYF
TRBD1	TRBJ2-3	TRBV7-9	NA	TGTGCCAGCAGCTCTAGGGGGCCAGATACGCAGTATTTT	CASSSRGPDTQYF
NA	TRBJ2-7	TRBV6-6	NA	TGTGCCAGCAGTTCAGGGGTTTCCTACGAGCAGTACTTC	CASSSGVSYEQYF
NA	TRBJ2-1	TRBV4-1	NA	TGCGCCAGCAGTCCTCCTTCTAGGGGAAAGGGAGATTGGAATGAGCAGTTCTTC	CASSPPSRGKGDWNEQFF
NA	TRBJ2-7	TRBV30	NA	TGTGCCTGGACAACAGACTACGAGCAGTACTTC	CAWTTDYEQYF
NA	TRBJ2-7	TRBV6-1	NA	TGTGCCAGCAGGGGCCCAGGGTGGTCCTACGAGCAGTACTTC	CASRGPGWSYEQYF
NA	TRBJ2-2	TRBV5-4	NA	TGTGCCAGCAGCTTATTAGCGGACACCGGGGAGCTGTTTTTT	CASSLLADTGELFF
NA	TRBJ1-1	TRBV28	NA	TGTGCCAGCAGTTTAGTAGGGGACACTGAAGCTTTCTTT	CASSLVGDTEAFF
NA	TRBJ2-3	TRBV5-6	NA	TGTGCCAGCAGCTTGCTAAGGGATGTCACAGATACGCAGTATTTT	CASSLLRDVTDTQYF
NA	TRBJ2-3	TRBV6-1	NA	TGTGCCATCGGGATGGGGGTGGATACGCAGTATTTT	CAIGMGVDTQYF
NA	TRBJ1-2	TRBV18	NA	TGTGCCAGCTCACCCCCGGGGATCGGCTACACCTTC	CASSPPGIGYTF
NA	TRBJ2-2	TRBV28	NA	TGTGCCAGCCGGCCGAGACAGAAATTCAACACCGGGGAGCTGTTTTTT	CASRPRQKFNTGELFF
TRBD1	TRBJ1-2	TRBV7-8	NA	TGTGCCAGCAGCTTGGAACCGACAGGGGACTATGGCTACACCTTC	CASSLEPTGDYGYTF
NA	TRBJ2-1	TRBV7-6	once	TGTGCCAGCAGCTGGCAGGCCTACAATGAGCAGTTCTTC	CASSWQAYNEQFF
TRBD1	TRBJ2-7	TRBV9	NA	TGTGCCAGCACCGCCGGGACAGGGGACTCCTACGAGCAGTACTTC	CASTAGTGDSYEQYF
TRBD1	TRBJ1-2	TRBV30	once	TGTGCCTGGAAAAAGGGACAGGCAGGAAATGGCTACACCTTC	CAWKKGQAGNGYTF
NA	TRBJ1-4	TRBV18	NA	TGTGCCAGCTCACCACAGGGTCGGGTGAATGAAAAACTGTTTTTT	CASSPQGRVNEKLFF
NA	TRBJ2-2	TRBV11-2	NA	TGTGCCAGCAGCTTATCGAACACCGGGGAGCTGTTTTTT	CASSLSNTGELFF
NA	TRBJ1-5	TRBV19	once	TGTGCCAGTAGTATTGTAGGAGGGGCGAATAGCAATCAGCCCCAGCATTTT	CASSIVGGANSNQPQHF
NA	TRBJ2-3	TRBV28	NA	TGTGCCAGCAGTTTTCGGTCAGGGACATTCACAGATACGCAGTATTTT	CASSFRSGTFTDTQYF
NA	TRBJ2-1	TRBV5-1	NA	TGCGCCAGCAGCTTTTGGGAGAGGCCCATCAATGAGCAGTTCTTC	CASSFWERPINEQFF
NA	TRBJ2-7	TRBV15	few	TGTGCCACCAGCATGGACGGCTACGAGCAGTACTTC	CATSMDGYEQYF
TRBD1	TRBJ2-3	TRBV5-1	NA	TGCGCCAGCAGGACAGGGAAGACCACAGATACGCAGTATTTT	CASRTGKTTDTQYF
NA	TRBJ2-1	TRBV7-9	NA	TGTGCCAGCAGCTTAGCGAGGTATAGCTCCTACAATGAGCAGTTCTTC	CASSLARYSSYNEQFF
TRBD1	TRBJ2-6	TRBV19	NA	TGTGCCAGTTCTCTGACAGGGAAGGAAGCTGGGGCCAACGTCCTGACTTTC	CASSLTGKEAGANVLTF
NA	TRBJ2-3	TRBV7-2	NA	TGTGCCAGCAGCTTAGCGGGGGGGCCCACAGATACGCAGTATTTT	CASSLAGGPTDTQYF
NA	TRBJ1-2	TRBV28	NA	TGTGCCGTAGAGAGGGACCCCTATGGCTACACCTTC	CAVERDPYGYTF
TRBD2	TRBJ2-5	TRBV4-1	once	TGCGCCAGCAGCCAAGATTTCCGGACTAGCGGGGGTTCTCAAGAGACCCAGTACTTC	CASSQDFRTSGGSQETQYF
TRBD2	TRBJ2-7	TRBV7-9	once	TGTGCCAGCAGCTCTATTGGGACTAGCGGGGGTCGGAGCTCCTACGAGCAGTACTTC	CASSSIGTSGGRSSYEQYF
NA	TRBJ1-2	TRBV2	NA	TGTGCCAGCAGTCAAAGACAGTGGGGCTACACCTTC	CASSQRQWGYTF
NA	TRBJ2-7	TRBV2	NA	TGTGCCAGCAGTGTCCCTGGCGGGAATTACGAGCAGTACTTC	CASSVPGGNYEQYF